One sample yielded the 30 T cell receptor beta chains listed below, sequenced in a study of cytomegalovirus exposure and HLA in healthy donors. Clones were read by immunoSEQ multiplex PCR, and TCRdb kept only the in-frame ones, dropping some. The sample comprises some 120,000 clones, roughly 90% of which are singletons, and 1.4% rests with the top ten. Sample: PBMCs. Receptors originate from a man aged 25 to 40 in good health and CMV-seronegative.

The V gene is TRBV5-1, the J gene TRBJ1-1; 7 nucleotides match TRBD1. The CDR3 extends over 14 amino acids. The ends lost 4 bases at V and 7 bases at J; junction bases unmatched: 10. Per the germline V gene, CDR1 is SGHRS and CDR2 is YFSETQ. As DNA, the CDR3 is TGCGCCAGCAGCCCAGCCTTGAGGGACAGTGAAGCTTTCTTT. Protein sequence: CASSPALRDSEAFF. The whole variable domain, filled in from reference TRBV5-1 and TRBJ1-1, reads KAGVTQTPRYLIKTRGQQVTLSCSPISGHRSVSWYQQTPGQGLQFLFEYFSETQRNKGNFPGRFSGRQFSNSRSEMNVSTLELGDSALYLCASSPALRDSEAFFGQGTRLTVV.

Only a few counts were recorded for this clone. The chain is built from TRBV27 and TRBJ2-6, with TRBD2 identical over 9 bases. After removal of 4 bases from V and 0 bases from J, the junction contained 7 bases not matched to a gene. Germline loops: CDR1 MNHEY, CDR2 SMNVEV (reference sequence). This CDR3 has 18 amino acids. The CDR3 nucleotides are TGTGCCAGCAGTTCCCCGGGACTAGCCCACTCTGGGGCCAACGTCCTGACTTTC. It encodes CASSSPGLAHSGANVLTF.

The chain uses TRBV7-9 and TRBJ2-2; TRBD2 might be the D (6 bases). Germline CDR1 SEHNR, CDR2 FQNEAQ (reference sequence). The germline V and J ends were trimmed by 0 bases and 6 bases, with 11 bases remaining between them. This CDR3 comprises 15 residues. The CDR3 sequence: CASSLAAAGPGELFF. In nucleotides, the CDR3 is TGTGCCAGCAGCTTAGCGGCGGCGGGACCCGGGGAGCTGTTTTTT.

V usage is TRBV7-9 and J usage is TRBJ2-1, with TRBD2 identical over 9 bases. This CDR3 is built from 17 residues. V shed 0 bases, J shed 2 bases, and the junction held 5 bases outside the gene matches. Germline V lookup: CDR1 SEHNR, CDR2 FQNEAQ (reference sequence). The CDR3 reads CASSLARREGTYNEQFF. CDR3 sequence (DNA): TGTGCCAGCAGCTTAGCGCGGCGGGAGGGGACCTACAATGAGCAGTTCTTC.

The V call is TRBV5-1, the J call TRBJ2-1; maybe TRBD2 (6 bases). Germline V gene data show CDR1 as SGHRS and CDR2 as YFSETQ. This CDR3 is 14 amino acids long. V shed 2 bases and J shed 0 bases, with 6 bases lying between them. The CDR3 DNA sequence: TGCGCCAGCAGCTTCGGGGGCTCCTACAATGAGCAGTTCTTC. It encodes CASSFGGSYNEQFF.

This sequence joins TRBV5-4 and TRBJ1-4; 7 nucleotides agree with TRBD1. V lost 4 bases, J lost 7 bases, and 7 bases stayed unmatched. This CDR3 region has 14 residues. Germline-derived CDR1 and CDR2 are SGHNT and YYREEE (reference sequence). For the CDR3, the DNA is TGTGCCAGCAGCCCCTCAGGGGGTAGTGAAAAACTGTTTTTT. Translated, it gives CASSPSGGSEKLFF.

The J gene is TRBJ1-5, the V gene TRBV4-3; unclear D gene. This CDR3 comprises 19 residues. Germline CDR1 LGHNA, CDR2 YSLEER. Trimming shortened V by 0 bases and J by 0 bases, and 18 bases separated the two germline ends. The CDR3, as DNA: TGCGCCAGCAGCCAAGAGTGGAGATACTATCAAGGTAGCAATCAGCCCCAGCATTTT. Translated, it gives CASSQEWRYYQGSNQPQHF.

This clone has just a few counts. The V gene is TRBV30, the J gene TRBJ1-1; the D is unclear. The CDR3 sequence is 13 residues long. Germline CDR1 and CDR2: GTSNPN and SVGIG (reference sequence). Trimming pared 1 base from V and 1 base from J, leaving 7 bases between. CDR3 residues: CAWSDGWNTEAFF. DNA of the CDR3: TGTGCCTGGAGTGACGGGTGGAACACTGAAGCTTTCTTT.

Notes on this clone: A read error may account for a junction end that differs from germline. The chain employs TRBV4-1 and TRBJ2-7; no firm D call. The CDR3 runs to 13 residues. Germline CDR1 and CDR2: MGHRA and YSYEKL. The CDR3 nucleotides read TGCGCCAGCAGCCAAGCGCCGGTAGGCGAGGAGTACTTC. Its protein product is CASSQAPVGEEYF.

J is TRBJ1-2 and V is TRBV7-2, with 7 bases lining up with TRBD1. Per germline, CDR1 SGHTA and CDR2 FQGNSA. The CDR3 loop spans 15 amino acids. V was pared by 4 bases and J by 3 bases, with 8 bases of the junction left unmatched. This CDR3 reads CASSSTGAADYGYTF. The CDR3 region has the DNA TGTGCCAGCAGCTCTACAGGGGCGGCTGACTATGGCTACACCTTC.

Points on this clone: Distinct nucleotide sequences in the sample also encode this CDR3. The gene calls are TRBV5-1 and TRBJ1-5; unclear D gene. This CDR3 spans 14 amino acids. V was pared by 0 bases and J by 2 bases, with 6 bases between. Germline CDR1 and CDR2: SGHRS and YFSETQ. The CDR3, as DNA: TGCGCCAGCAGCTTGGCGGGAGGCAATCAGCCCCAGCATTTT. It encodes CASSLAGGNQPQHF.

The CDR3 DNA sequence: TGCGCCAGCAGCCCGCACGGGGCAACTAATGAAAAACTGTTTTTT. This sequence encodes CASSPHGATNEKLFF. The genes are TRBV4-1 and TRBJ1-4; D is undetermined. Germline loops: CDR1 MGHRA, CDR2 YSYEKL. Trimming cost V 4 bases and J 0 bases, with 9 bases left between them. The CDR3 consists of 15 residues.

This clone came up once. The gene calls are TRBV5-4 and TRBJ2-7; perhaps TRBD1 as D (6 bases). Germline loops: CDR1 SGHNT, CDR2 YYREEE (reference sequence). V lost 4 bases, J lost 5 bases, and 13 bases lay in between. The CDR3 sequence is 13 residues long. This chain's CDR3 is CASSPTTGHEQYF. Here the CDR3 DNA reads TGTGCCAGCAGCCCGACGACAGGTCACGAGCAGTACTTC.

The chain uses TRBV18 and TRBJ2-7; 10 bases align to TRBD2. The V gene's germline CDR1 is KGHSH and CDR2 LQKENI. Trimming cost V 0 bases and J 7 bases; bases outside gene matches: 12. This CDR3 has 17 residues. The CDR3 DNA reads as TGTGCCAGCTCACCACCTGCCGGGGGAACTAGCGGGAATGAGCAGTACTTC. Amino acids: CASSPPAGGTSGNEQYF.

The rearrangement joins TRBV15 to TRBJ2-1, with a possible D match to TRBD1 (6 bases). V was cut by 2 bases and J by 5 bases, with 16 bases left in between. This CDR3 contains 16 residues. Germline V gene sequence: CDR1 LNHNV, CDR2 YYDKDF (reference sequence). The CDR3 is CATSRTRQAYDNEQFF. The CDR3 region has the DNA TGTGCCACCAGCAGAACCAGACAGGCCTATGACAATGAGCAGTTCTTC.

This chain joins TRBV7-9 and TRBJ1-1; no definite D call. Trimming pared 5 bases from V and 4 bases from J, leaving 8 bases between. In germline, CDR1 is SEHNR, CDR2 FQNEAQ (reference sequence). The CDR3 loop spans 12 amino acids. The CDR3 loop reads CASSRPGTEAFF. Written as DNA, the CDR3 is TGTGCCAGCAGCCGACCGGGCACTGAAGCTTTCTTT.

This clone was counted between two and nine times. The chain recombines TRBV6-1 with TRBJ2-1; D possibly corresponds to TRBD1 (5 bases). The V end was cut by 6 bases, the J end by 4 bases, with 16 bases between. This CDR3 is built from 15 residues. CDR1 and CDR2 from the germline V gene are MNHNS and SASEGT. The CDR3 nucleotides read TGTGCCAGCAGCCCTCTTCAGGGTGGATACAATGAGCAGTTCTTC. It yields the protein CASSPLQGGYNEQFF.

The chain employs TRBV6-5 and TRBJ1-3, with unresolved D. The V end was cut by 4 bases, the J end by 3 bases, with 7 bases between. Germline values: CDR1 MNHEY, CDR2 SVGAGI. The CDR3 sequence is 13 residues long. CDR3 amino acids: CASSFRDGNTIYF. CDR3 nucleotides: TGTGCCAGCAGTTTCCGGGATGGAAACACCATATATTTT.

The chain recombines TRBV30 with TRBJ1-2; D may be TRBD1 (5 bases). The germline gives CDR1 GTSNPN, CDR2 SVGIG (reference sequence). This CDR3 spans 13 amino acids. In nucleotides, the CDR3 is TGTTACGGCGGGGACGGCGGGCACTATGGCTACACCTTC. Translation: CYGGDGGHYGYTF.

V and J are TRBV6-6 and TRBJ2-7; the D gene is possibly TRBD1 (6 bases). There are 15 residues in the CDR3. From germline, CDR1 is MNHNY and CDR2 SVGAGI (reference sequence). V lost 8 bases and J 0 bases, leaving 17 bases between the germline ends. CDR3: CASVLGAQSSYEQYF. In DNA form, the CDR3 reads TGTGCCAGCGTCCTGGGGGCGCAGAGCTCCTACGAGCAGTACTTC.

The chain uses TRBV2 and TRBJ2-5; D uncertain. CDR3 length: 14 amino acids. CDR1 SNHLY and CDR2 FYNNEI come from the germline V gene. V lost 6 bases and J lost 4, with 15 bases in between. DNA of the CDR3: TGTGCCAGCAGGAGGATAGCCGATAGAGAGACCCAGTACTTC. It is translated as CASRRIADRETQYF.

V is TRBV9 and J is TRBJ2-7; a possible D gene is TRBD2 (6 bases). The CDR3 contains 15 residues. V was shortened by 0 bases and J by 0 bases, with 10 bases between the two germline ends. Germline V gene lookup returns CDR1 SGDLS and CDR2 YYNGEE. This CDR3 is CASSVGGTPSYEQYF. In DNA, the CDR3 is TGTGCCAGCAGCGTAGGCGGGACCCCCTCCTACGAGCAGTACTTC.

The chain is built from TRBV2 and TRBJ1-1, with a weak D call TRBD1 (5 bases). The V gene lost 4 bases and the J gene lost 3 bases, with 9 bases spanning the gap. Germline loops: CDR1 SNHLY, CDR2 FYNNEI. There are 13 residues in the CDR3. CDR3 in DNA: TGTGCCAGCAGTGGAGGCAGGGACACTGAAGCTTTCTTT. Translating it yields CASSGGRDTEAFF. Together with reference TRBV2 and TRBJ1-1, the CDR3 gives the full variable domain: EPEVTQTPSHQVTQMGQEVILRCVPISNHLYFYWYRQILGQKVEFLVSFYNNEISEKSEIFDDQFSVERPDGSNFTLKIRSTKLEDSAMYFCASSGGRDTEAFFGQGTRLTVV.

This rearrangement joins TRBV9 to TRBJ1-2; D is possibly TRBD1 (5 bases). The CDR3 extends over 14 amino acids. CDR1 is SGDLS, CDR2 YYNGEE, per germline. V was trimmed by 3 bases and J by 8 bases, leaving 17 bases between them. CDR3 protein: CASSERQFAKGYTF. Here the CDR3 DNA reads TGTGCCAGCAGCGAACGACAGTTTGCAAAGGGCTACACCTTC.

This sequence joins TRBV10-3 and TRBJ1-4; 10 nucleotides match TRBD1. CDR1 and CDR2 (germline): ENHRY, SYGVKD. The CDR3 is 14 residues long. Trimming cost V 6 bases and J 7 bases; bases outside gene matches: 5. CDR3 nucleotides: TGTGCCATCAGAGGGACAGGGGACGGTGAAAAACTGTTTTTT. Translation gives CAIRGTGDGEKLFF.

The rearrangement links TRBV7-8 to TRBJ1-1; tentatively, D is TRBD1 (6 bases). Germline V gives CDR1 SGHVS, CDR2 FQNEAQ. V was shortened by 0 bases and J by 1 base, with 18 bases between the two germline ends. This CDR3 contains 18 residues. The CDR3 is CASSLARPGRGRNTEAFF. Here the CDR3 DNA reads TGTGCCAGCAGCTTAGCGCGACCTGGGCGGGGGCGGAACACTGAAGCTTTCTTT.

The genes are TRBV13 and TRBJ1-5; weak D call: TRBD1 (5 bases). From germline, CDR1 is PRHDT and CDR2 FYEKMQ (reference sequence). V lost 4 bases and J lost 3, with 13 bases in between. The CDR3 has 15 residues. The CDR3 DNA is TGTGCCAGCAGCTCTTCGGGGGGTTACAATCAGCCCCAGCATTTT. This encodes CASSSSGGYNQPQHF.

The V and J genes are TRBV7-2 and TRBJ1-2; D call uncertain. Trimming shortened V by 2 bases and J by 6 bases, and 10 bases separated the two germline ends. The CDR3 is 13 amino acids. Looked up from germline, CDR1 is SGHTA and CDR2 is FQGNSA. CDR3 sequence reads: CASSLTTGNGYTF. The CDR3 nucleotides read TGTGCCAGCAGCTTAACCACGGGGAATGGCTACACCTTC.

The chain recombines TRBV19 with TRBJ2-3, with 13 bases matching TRBD2. Germline CDR1 reads LNHDA; CDR2 reads SQIVND (reference sequence). The V segment lost 7 bases and the J segment 5 bases; nucleotides outside the gene matches: 12. The CDR3 is 17 residues long. CDR3 nucleotide sequence: TGTGCCAGTAAGTCCCGGGGGACTAGCGGGACTGGAGATACGCAGTATTTT. This sequence encodes CASKSRGTSGTGDTQYF. Drawing the rest from reference TRBV19 and TRBJ2-3, the complete variable domain is DGGITQSPKYLFRKEGQNVTLSCEQNLNHDAMYWYRQDPGQGLRLIYYSQIVNDFQKGDIAEGYSVSREKKESFPLTVTSAQKNPTAFYLCASKSRGTSGTGDTQYFGPGTRLTVL.

The chain combines TRBV29-1 with TRBJ2-1; TRBD2 agrees at 10 bases. The CDR3 runs 15 residues. Per the germline V gene, CDR1 is SQVTM and CDR2 is ANQGSEA. V lost 0 bases to trimming and J lost 5 bases; unmatched junction nucleotides: 4. Written as DNA, the CDR3 is TGCAGCGTTGAAGACAAGCTAGCGGGGGACAATGAGCAGTTCTTC. Protein product: CSVEDKLAGDNEQFF.